Shown below are 31 T cell receptor beta chains from a single sample sequenced in a study of response to subunit inactivated influenza vaccine (dated by TCRdb to 2016 to 2019). The library was generated by RT-PCR. This sample was sequenced with an Illumina HiSeq 2500. TCRdb reprocessed the public reads (quality trimming at Q25 with fastp, clone calling with MiXCR) and kept in-frame beta chains. Merged by CDR3 protein, the rows form single entries marked with the most common genes and DNA. Present in this sample are hundreds of thousands of distinct CDR3 sequences, approximately 12% of which were seen just once. The ten top clones hold about 10% of the sample. The specimen comprised PBMCs from blood, sampled on the day of vaccination. The receptors were gathered from a man aged 45-65 years who received an inactivated influenza vaccine. Donor details come from another sample of the same person, matched by shared clones.

This clonotype occurred many times. The V call is TRBV20-1, the J call TRBJ2-7; 8 bases are shared with TRBD2. The V gene's germline CDR1 is DFQATT and CDR2 SNEGSKA (reference sequence). The CDR3 is 12 residues long. The V segment lost 7 bases and the J segment 2 bases; nucleotides outside the gene matches: 4. CDR3 sequence reads: CSVGRAPYEQYF. The CDR3 DNA reads TGCAGTGTCGGGAGGGCGCCCTACGAGCAGTACTTC.

In this sample, this clonotype turned up many times. This chain uses TRBV19 with TRBJ2-1; TRBD2 matches 7 bases. Germline V gene lookup returns CDR1 LNHDA and CDR2 SQIVND (reference sequence). This CDR3 contains 18 residues. V was pared by 1 base and J by 0 bases, with 9 bases of the junction left unmatched. CDR3 sequence: CASSIVASGLSSYNEQFF. Written as DNA, the CDR3 is TGTGCCAGTAGTATAGTAGCTAGCGGCCTGAGCTCCTACAATGAGCAGTTCTTC.

The chain carries TRBV5-1 and TRBJ2-1, with 11 bases aligning to TRBD2. This CDR3 region has 16 residues. J lost 9 bases, V lost 1 base, and 9 bases had no gene match. Germline V lookup: CDR1 SGHRS, CDR2 YFSETQ. This CDR3 is CASSLWTSGRLGEQFF. For the CDR3, the DNA is TGCGCCAGCAGCTTGTGGACTAGCGGGCGACTGGGTGAGCAGTTCTTC. The full variable domain, its missing parts supplied by reference TRBV5-1 and TRBJ2-1, is KAGVTQTPRYLIKTRGQQVTLSCSPISGHRSVSWYQQTPGQGLQFLFEYFSETQRNKGNFPGRFSGRQFSNSRSEMNVSTLELGDSALYLCASSLWTSGRLGEQFFGPGTRLTVL.

The rearrangement uses TRBV2 and TRBJ2-1; D gene ambiguous. V dropped 0 bases and J dropped 0 bases, with 9 bases sitting between them. The germline V gene has CDR1 SNHLY and CDR2 FYNNEI. This CDR3 is 16 amino acids long. The CDR3 sequence is CASSEAPDHSYNEQFF. DNA for the CDR3: TGTGCCAGCAGTGAAGCCCCGGACCACTCCTACAATGAGCAGTTCTTC.

The chain links TRBV4-3 to TRBJ2-1; 9 bases map to TRBD1. With V trimmed by 0 bases and J by 13 bases, 19 bases remained unmatched. The length of the CDR3 is 18 residues. Germline V CDR1 and CDR2: LGHNA, YSLEER. The CDR3 loop is CASSQDIPGTGLIVPQFF. The DNA for the CDR3 is TGCGCCAGCAGCCAAGACATTCCCGGGACAGGGTTAATTGTGCCCCAGTTCTTC.

This clonotype was seen more than once but under ten times. The rearrangement links TRBV20-1 to TRBJ1-2; weak D call: TRBD1 (6 bases). Germline V gene sequence: CDR1 DFQATT, CDR2 SNEGSKA (reference sequence). V gave up 4 bases and J gave up 4 bases, with 16 bases separating them. The CDR3 extends over 14 amino acids. CDR3: CSAKWTAIIYGYTF. The CDR3 nucleotides are TGCAGTGCTAAGTGGACAGCTATAATCTATGGCTACACCTTC.

This clonotype was counted a few times. V usage is TRBV15 and J usage is TRBJ2-7; D is possibly TRBD1 (6 bases). Deletions cut 0 bases from V and 1 base from J, with 10 bases between. Germline loops: CDR1 LNHNV, CDR2 YYDKDF (reference sequence). The CDR3 loop spans 15 amino acids. DNA of the CDR3: TGTGCCACCAGCAGAGATACAGGGTGGTCCTACGAGCAGTACTTC. Translating it yields CATSRDTGWSYEQYF.

This clonotype has only a few counts. The chain has TRBV18 and TRBJ2-3, with D tentatively TRBD1 or TRBD2 (5 bases each). This CDR3 region has 14 residues. Looked up from germline, CDR1 is KGHSH and CDR2 is LQKENI. V lost 4 bases to trimming and J lost 5 bases, with 13 bases between them. The CDR3 sequence: CASSRDGSRDTQYF. CDR3 in DNA: TGTGCCAGCTCACGGGACGGCTCAAGAGATACGCAGTATTTT.

The table lists this clonotype with a few counts. The chain has TRBV20-1 and TRBJ1-4; D is undetermined. This CDR3 contains 12 residues. V lost 7 bases and J lost 11, with 17 bases in between. The germline V gene has CDR1 DFQATT and CDR2 SNEGSKA (reference sequence). As DNA, the CDR3 is TGCAGTGTAGGTCAGCGAATAGAGAAACTGTTTTTT. Encoded protein: CSVGQRIEKLFF.

This clonotype showed up many times. J is TRBJ1-1 and V is TRBV19; D remains ambiguous. V shed 5 bases and J shed 0 bases, with 10 bases lying between them. The CDR3 consists of 14 residues. Germline values: CDR1 LNHDA, CDR2 SQIVND (reference sequence). DNA for the CDR3: TGTGCCAGTAGTGAGGGCCTGATGAACACTGAAGCTTTCTTT. Its protein is CASSEGLMNTEAFF. The full variable domain, with the rest looked up from reference TRBV19 and TRBJ1-1, is DGGITQSPKYLFRKEGQNVTLSCEQNLNHDAMYWYRQDPGQGLRLIYYSQIVNDFQKGDIAEGYSVSREKKESFPLTVTSAQKNPTAFYLCASSEGLMNTEAFFGQGTRLTVV.

This rearrangement joins TRBV10-3 to TRBJ1-1; TRBD1 agrees at 7 bases. The V gene end was trimmed by 6 bases and the J gene end by 3 bases; junction bases not matched to a gene: 7. Germline CDR1 is ENHRY and CDR2 is SYGVKD. CDR3 length: 14 amino acids. The CDR3 nucleotides are TGTGCCATCAGGGGACAGCCAAGCGACACTGAAGCTTTCTTT. Translating it yields CAIRGQPSDTEAFF.

V usage is TRBV6-1 and J usage is TRBJ2-7; perhaps D is TRBD1 or TRBD2 (5 bases each). From germline, CDR1 is MNHNS and CDR2 SASEGT. V dropped 2 bases and J dropped 2 bases, with 7 bases sitting between them. The CDR3 has 13 residues. Here the CDR3 reads CASSERDPYEQYF. The CDR3 DNA follows: TGTGCCAGCAGTGAAAGGGACCCCTACGAGCAGTACTTC.

This clonotype was seen a handful of times. The chain combines TRBV6-5 with TRBJ2-5, with D unresolved. Germline V gives CDR1 MNHEY, CDR2 SVGAGI. V was cut by 0 bases and J by 1 base, with 15 bases left in between. The CDR3 consists of 17 residues. The CDR3: CASSYSSRLDLQETQYF. The DNA for the CDR3 is TGTGCCAGCAGTTACTCGAGCCGCCTAGACCTCCAAGAGACCCAGTACTTC.

CDR3 bases: TGTGCCAGCAGCCGAGACGGCATATCTAACTATGGCTACACCTTC. Translated: CASSRDGISNYGYTF. This sequence joins TRBV2 and TRBJ1-2; no definite D call. The V gene's germline CDR1 is SNHLY and CDR2 FYNNEI. The V and J ends lost 6 bases and 0 bases respectively, with 14 bases between them. CDR3 size: 15 residues. Together with reference TRBV2 and TRBJ1-2, the CDR3 gives the full variable domain: EPEVTQTPSHQVTQMGQEVILRCVPISNHLYFYWYRQILGQKVEFLVSFYNNEISEKSEIFDDQFSVERPDGSNFTLKIRSTKLEDSAMYFCASSRDGISNYGYTFGSGTRLTVV.

This clonotype was counted a few times. This chain links TRBV21-1 with TRBJ1-5. TRBV21-1 is a listed pseudogene. This CDR3 has 11 amino acids. The CDR3 here is CAILVAWPQHF. The CDR3 nucleotides are TGTGCCATCCTGGTGGCCTGGCCCCAGCATTTT.

Only a few counts were recorded for this clonotype. This chain joins TRBV4-3 and TRBJ2-1; 8 bases agree with TRBD2. Germline loops: CDR1 LGHNA, CDR2 YSLEER. The CDR3 extends over 14 amino acids. V trimming: 4 bases; J trimming: 6 bases; junction bases outside the gene matches: 5. The CDR3: CASSRGGTSNEQFF. CDR3 bases: TGCGCCAGCAGCCGAGGAGGGACTAGCAATGAGCAGTTCTTC.

This clonotype was seen only a few times. V and J are TRBV20-1 and TRBJ2-2; 13 bases agree with TRBD2. Losses at the gene ends were 0 bases for V and 3 bases for J; bases not matched to a gene: 7. In germline, CDR1 is DFQATT, CDR2 SNEGSKA (reference sequence). CDR3 length: 18 amino acids. The CDR3 DNA follows: TGCAGTGCTAGAGACGGACTAGCGGGAGATTCGTACACCGGGGAGCTGTTTTTT. Translation gives CSARDGLAGDSYTGELFF.

This clonotype was seen ten or more times. The rearrangement uses TRBV28 and TRBJ2-4, with no clear D. Germline CDR1 MDHEN, CDR2 SYDVKM. The CDR3 sequence is 13 residues long. The V and J ends lost 5 bases and 2 bases respectively, with 7 bases between them. CDR3 DNA: TGTGCCAGCAGTCTTTACCCCAAAAACATTCAGTACTTC. As protein: CASSLYPKNIQYF.

Many counts were recorded for this clonotype. The chain couples TRBV7-6 to TRBJ1-3; 10 bases fit TRBD1. V gave up 0 bases and J gave up 7 bases; unmatched junction bases: 6. This CDR3 is 16 amino acids long. The germline V gene encodes CDR1 SGHVS and CDR2 FNYEAQ. Written as DNA, the CDR3 is TGTGCCAGCAGCTTAGCGCCCAGACAGGGGGCGAACACCATATATTTT. Translated, it gives CASSLAPRQGANTIYF.

The chain links TRBV4-2 to TRBJ1-1, with D unresolved. The CDR3 spans 12 residues. The V end lost 1 base, the J end lost 11 bases, and 11 bases lay between the germline ends. CDR1 and CDR2 (germline): LGHNA, YNFKEQ. The DNA of the CDR3 is TGTGCCAGCAGCCAAGTTCCGGGAGCCGCTTTCTTT. Residues: CASSQVPGAAFF.

At least ten counts were recorded for this clonotype. The V call is TRBV7-9, the J call TRBJ2-7; no clear D gene. Germline assignment: CDR1 SEHNR and CDR2 FQNEAQ (reference sequence). The CDR3 is 13 residues long. V was trimmed by 2 bases and J by 0 bases, leaving 5 bases between them. The CDR3: CASSLPNSYEQYF. The CDR3 nucleotides read TGTGCCAGCAGCTTACCCAACTCCTACGAGCAGTACTTC.

In its sample, this clonotype was seen a few times. The chain combines TRBV5-5 with TRBJ2-2; possible D gene TRBD1, 5 bases. The ends were cut back, 2 bases at V and 5 bases at J, with 10 bases in the middle. This CDR3 has 14 residues. CDR1 and CDR2 from the germline V gene are SGHKS and YYEKEE (reference sequence). The CDR3 nucleotides are TGTGCCAGCAGCTTACTTAGGGGTACCGGGGAGCTGTTTTTT. Amino acids: CASSLLRGTGELFF. The whole variable domain, remainder taken from reference TRBV5-5 and TRBJ2-2, is DAGVTQSPTHLIKTRGQQVTLRCSPISGHKSVSWYQQVLGQGPQFIFQYYEKEERGRGNFPDRFSARQFPNYSSELNVNALLLGDSALYLCASSLLRGTGELFFGEGSRLTVL.

The chain has TRBV12-3 or TRBV12-4 and TRBJ2-7; no definite D call. V was pared by 6 bases and J by 7 bases, with 22 bases between. CDR3 length equals 15 residues. The CDR3 nucleotides are TGTGCCAGCAGAAAACGCCACGGTGCGGTGTCGGAGCAGTACTTC. Its translation is CASRKRHGAVSEQYF.

V and J are TRBV12-3 or TRBV12-4 and TRBJ2-7, with a possible D match to TRBD2 (5 bases). The V gene lost 4 bases and the J gene lost 3 bases, with 13 bases spanning the gap. The CDR3 length is 14 residues. The CDR3 DNA sequence: TGTGCCAGCAGTTCCAAAATCGGGGTCTACGAGCAGTACTTC. Translated: CASSSKIGVYEQYF.

Many counts were recorded for this clonotype. The chain has TRBV5-1 and TRBJ2-3; D perhaps matches TRBD2 (6 bases). Germline assignment: CDR1 SGHRS and CDR2 YFSETQ. The V end was cut by 4 bases, the J end by 2 bases, with 11 bases between. This CDR3 spans 14 amino acids. The CDR3 DNA reads TGCGCCAGCAGCCCGGGACTTAACACAGATACGCAGTATTTT. It is translated as CASSPGLNTDTQYF.

This clonotype showed up just a few times. The rearrangement uses TRBV18 and TRBJ2-3; the match to TRBD1 covers 7 bases. The CDR3 is 15 residues long. Per germline, CDR1 KGHSH and CDR2 LQKENI. Unmatched junction bases numbered 8, after V lost 2 bases and J lost 6 bases. CDR3 protein: CASSPTGTVRDTQYF. The CDR3 coding sequence is TGTGCCAGCTCACCAACCGGGACAGTTCGTGATACGCAGTATTTT. Using reference TRBV18 and TRBJ2-3 for the parts outside the CDR3, the full variable domain is NAGVMQNPRHLVRRRGQEARLRCSPMKGHSHVYWYRQLPEEGLKFMVYLQKENIIDESGMPKERFSAEFPKEGPSILRIQQVVRGDSAAYFCASSPTGTVRDTQYFGPGTRLTVL.

Many counts were recorded for this clonotype. The chain uses TRBV12-3 or TRBV12-4 and TRBJ1-5, with TRBD1 matching over 11 bases. The CDR3 spans 16 residues. V gave up 5 bases and J gave up 2 bases; unmatched junction bases: 5. The CDR3 here is CASSERTGGGNQPQHF. The CDR3 region has the DNA TGTGCCAGCAGTGAAAGGACAGGGGGCGGCAATCAGCCCCAGCATTTT.

The chain is built from TRBV6-2 or TRBV6-3 and TRBJ1-6; maybe TRBD1 (6 bases). This CDR3 is built from 14 residues. Trimming took 6 bases from V and 9 from J, leaving 15 bases between them. In germline, CDR1 is MNHEY, CDR2 SVGEGT. The CDR3 reads CASRTQGSSSPLHF. The DNA for the CDR3 is TGTGCCAGCAGGACCCAGGGGAGTAGTTCACCCCTCCACTTT.

J is TRBJ1-6 and V is TRBV7-2; D gene uncertain. Germline CDR1 and CDR2: SGHTA and FQGNSA. This CDR3 is 15 amino acids long. Trimming took off 1 base at V and 5 bases at J, with 9 bases between the two ends. The CDR3 here is CASSLVVWDNSPLHF. The CDR3 DNA is TGTGCCAGCAGCTTAGTAGTCTGGGATAATTCACCCCTCCACTTT.

This clonotype was counted ten times or more. This sequence joins TRBV29-1 and TRBJ1-1; D is uncertain. V lost 2 bases to trimming and J lost 0 bases, with 7 bases between them. The CDR3 length is 13 residues. From germline, CDR1 is SQVTM and CDR2 ANQGSEA. The CDR3 protein is CSVEFFMNTEAFF. The CDR3 bases are TGCAGCGTTGAATTTTTCATGAACACTGAAGCTTTCTTT.

J is TRBJ2-1 and V is TRBV7-8; D not certain. The length of the CDR3 is 16 residues. Germline V lookup: CDR1 SGHVS, CDR2 FQNEAQ. Trimming pared 1 base from V and 2 bases from J, leaving 12 bases between. CDR3 DNA sequence: TGTGCCAGCAGCTTAGTCCTAGGGTTCACCTACAATGAGCAGTTCTTC. Residues: CASSLVLGFTYNEQFF. Full variable domain (remainder filled in from reference TRBV7-8 and TRBJ2-1): GAGVSQSPRYKVAKRGQDVALRCDPISGHVSLFWYQQALGQGPEFLTYFQNEAQLDKSGLPSDRFFAERPEGSVSTLKIQRTQQEDSAVYLCASSLVLGFTYNEQFFGPGTRLTVL.